This T cell receptor (beta chain) derives from a study of CD8+CD57+ T cells in acquired aplastic anemia. Study-wide context: DNA from sorted CD4+ and CD8+ cells averaged around 3 ug.

Using genomic DNA as the template, TCR beta VDJ and CDR3 profiling was carried out. TCRdb re-called the reads with MiXCR, one entry per CDR3 protein. The table records around 220,000 distinct CDR3 sequences, about half of them present only once. Previously, flow cytometry had revealed CD8+CD57+ cell expansion in the patients chosen for sequencing. Trimming cost V 1 base and J 0 bases, with 10 bases left between them. There are 16 residues in the CDR3. The genes are TRBV12-3 or TRBV12-4 and TRBJ1-3; D uncertain. The TCR comes from a human donor with aplastic anemia. The specimen was sorted CD4+, CD8+, or CD8+CD57+ T cells (not recorded which) from PBMCs. The CDR3 spells CASSLEDESSGNTIYF. In DNA, the CDR3 is TGTGCCAGCAGTTTAGAAGACGAGAGCTCTGGAAACACCATATATTTT.